This T cell receptor beta chain was obtained from a study of blood T cell repertoires in COVID-19. Study summary: Whether acute or convalescent, the COVID-19 samples came from the United States, Italy and Spain. In each case, the material was cDNA or gDNA derived from T cells, B-cell-depleted T cells, or PBMCs.

The CDR3 consists of 15 residues. Germline assignment: CDR1 MGHRA and CDR2 YSYEKL. V lost 1 base and J 5 bases, leaving 14 bases between the germline ends. Per the original data handling: From reference gene primer amplification, estimates of nucleated cell counts were derived. Assay used: immunoSEQ multiplex PCR; TCRdb lists only in-frame clones, some missing. V, J and clone size were drawn from that table, and D and trimming were deduced from the DNA. The sample holds under 110,000 clones, approximately 80% seen once. Sequenced: peripheral blood. The clonotype originates from a woman aged 55-69 years with acute or convalescent COVID-19. V gene TRBV4-1 combines with J gene TRBJ1-2; D not certain. CDR3 coding DNA: TGCGCCAGCAGCCAAGGGGCAGCCACGCTTTATGGCTACACCTTC. Encoded protein: CASSQGAATLYGYTF.